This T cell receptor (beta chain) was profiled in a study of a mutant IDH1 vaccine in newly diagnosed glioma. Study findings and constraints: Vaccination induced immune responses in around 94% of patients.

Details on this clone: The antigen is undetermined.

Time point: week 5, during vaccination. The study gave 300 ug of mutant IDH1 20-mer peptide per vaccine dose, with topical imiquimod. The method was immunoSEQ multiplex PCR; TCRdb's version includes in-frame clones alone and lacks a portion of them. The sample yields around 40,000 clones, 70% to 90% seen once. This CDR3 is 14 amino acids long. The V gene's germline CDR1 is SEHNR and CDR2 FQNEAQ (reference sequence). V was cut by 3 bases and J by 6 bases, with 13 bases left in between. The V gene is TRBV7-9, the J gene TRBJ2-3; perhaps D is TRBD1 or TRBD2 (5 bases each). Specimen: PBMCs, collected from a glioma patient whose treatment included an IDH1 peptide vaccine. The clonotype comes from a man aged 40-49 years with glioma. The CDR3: CASSLGDPPDTQYF. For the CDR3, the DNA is TGTGCCAGCAGCTTGGGGGATCCCCCGGATACGCAGTATTTT.